The 21 T cell receptor beta chains below come from one sample, sequenced in a study of cytomegalovirus exposure and HLA in healthy donors. The data were produced by immunoSEQ multiplex PCR, yet TCRdb's version contains in-frame clones alone and is incomplete. In the table there are roughly 120,000 clones, around 89% of which are singletons. Sequencing used PBMCs. The receptor set was obtained from a woman aged 18-29 years in good health and CMV-seropositive.

The chain carries TRBV19 and TRBJ2-1, with D unclear. This CDR3 has 11 residues. V was shortened by 5 bases and J by 8 bases, with 7 bases between the two germline ends. Germline assignment: CDR1 LNHDA and CDR2 SQIVND (reference sequence). The CDR3 here is CASSFVDEQFF. As DNA, the CDR3 is TGTGCCAGTAGTTTCGTAGATGAGCAGTTCTTC.

The V call is TRBV29-1, the J call TRBJ2-2; 7 bases agree with TRBD1. This CDR3 has 13 residues. The V and J ends lost 4 bases and 5 bases, in that order; junction bases with no gene match: 4. CDR1 is SQVTM, CDR2 ANQGSEA, per germline. The CDR3 DNA follows: TGCAGCGTTGGAGGGGGCCGAACCGGGGAGCTGTTTTTT. Protein sequence: CSVGGGRTGELFF.

The V call is TRBV5-1, the J call TRBJ1-5; unclear D gene. In germline, CDR1 is SGHRS, CDR2 YFSETQ. The CDR3 runs 16 residues. V was pared by 0 bases and J by 0 bases, with 10 bases between. The CDR3 reads CASSLDEGYSNQPQHF. The CDR3 region has the DNA TGCGCCAGCAGCTTGGATGAGGGTTATAGCAATCAGCCCCAGCATTTT.

V and J are TRBV19 and TRBJ2-1; maybe TRBD2 (5 bases). Trimming removed 4 bases at V and 0 bases at J, with 16 bases between. Germline assignment: CDR1 LNHDA and CDR2 SQIVND (reference sequence). CDR3 length: 17 amino acids. This CDR3 reads CASSTLESGSSYNEQFF. CDR3 bases: TGTGCCAGTAGTACCCTGGAAAGCGGAAGCTCCTACAATGAGCAGTTCTTC. Full variable domain (remainder filled in from reference TRBV19 and TRBJ2-1): DGGITQSPKYLFRKEGQNVTLSCEQNLNHDAMYWYRQDPGQGLRLIYYSQIVNDFQKGDIAEGYSVSREKKESFPLTVTSAQKNPTAFYLCASSTLESGSSYNEQFFGPGTRLTVL.

The chain has TRBV9 and TRBJ1-3, with D hard to call. Deletions cut 0 bases from V and 2 bases from J, with 9 bases between. CDR1 SGDLS and CDR2 YYNGEE come from the germline V gene. This CDR3 contains 15 residues. The CDR3, as DNA: TGTGCCAGCAGCGTAGAAGGAGTCCCTGGAAACACCATATATTTT. It yields the protein CASSVEGVPGNTIYF.

This chain links TRBV2 with TRBJ1-2, with D possibly being TRBD1 (6 bases). The ends were cut back, 5 bases at V and 4 bases at J, with 11 bases in the middle. This CDR3 comprises 13 residues. Germline CDR1 and CDR2: SNHLY and FYNNEI. CDR3: CASSKDSGYGYTF. CDR3 DNA: TGTGCCAGCAGTAAGGACAGCGGCTATGGCTACACCTTC.

This clone appeared once. Germline is not matched at one junction end, which may reflect a read error. The chain employs TRBV6-1 and TRBJ1-2, with D possibly being TRBD1 (6 bases). Germline V gives CDR1 MNHNS, CDR2 SASEGT. The CDR3 has 16 residues. The CDR3 region is CASSEEPWTASYGYTF. CDR3 bases: TGTGCCAGCAGCGAAGAACCTTGGACAGCTTCCTATGGCTACACCTTC.

The chain couples TRBV2 to TRBJ1-4; tentative D call: TRBD1 (6 bases). This CDR3 has 14 amino acids. V shed 4 bases and J shed 6 bases, with 12 bases lying between them. The germline V gene has CDR1 SNHLY and CDR2 FYNNEI. CDR3 nucleotide sequence: TGTGCCAGCAGTGTTTGGACAGTAGATGAAAAACTGTTTTTT. Protein product: CASSVWTVDEKLFF. Full variable domain (remainder filled in from reference TRBV2 and TRBJ1-4): EPEVTQTPSHQVTQMGQEVILRCVPISNHLYFYWYRQILGQKVEFLVSFYNNEISEKSEIFDDQFSVERPDGSNFTLKIRSTKLEDSAMYFCASSVWTVDEKLFFGSGTQLSVL.

The chain links TRBV6-4 to TRBJ2-7; 8 bases map to TRBD2. Trimming cost V 5 bases and J 5 bases; bases outside gene matches: 5. The length of the CDR3 is 13 residues. From germline, CDR1 is MRHNA and CDR2 SNTAGT. The CDR3 reads CASSSTSADEQYF. DNA of the CDR3: TGTGCCAGCAGTTCGACTAGCGCGGACGAGCAGTACTTC.

This chain connects TRBV27 to TRBJ1-1; weak D call: TRBD1 (5 bases). The V end lost 2 bases, the J end lost 1 base, and 14 bases lay between the germline ends. In germline, CDR1 is MNHEY, CDR2 SMNVEV (reference sequence). The CDR3 runs to 16 residues. CDR3 sequence reads: CASSLMGRGWNTEAFF. The DNA for the CDR3 is TGTGCCAGCAGTTTAATGGGGCGGGGTTGGAACACTGAAGCTTTCTTT.

The chain couples TRBV7-9 to TRBJ1-3, with 8 bases fitting TRBD1. CDR3 length: 16 residues. V lost 3 bases and J lost 4; bases outside the gene matches: 8. Germline CDR1 and CDR2: SEHNR and FQNEAQ (reference sequence). CDR3: CASSFETGVGGNTIYF. The CDR3 region has the DNA TGTGCCAGCAGCTTTGAGACAGGGGTCGGAGGAAACACCATATATTTT. Drawing the rest from reference TRBV7-9 and TRBJ1-3, the complete variable domain is DTGVSQNPRHKITKRGQNVTFRCDPISEHNRLYWYRQTLGQGPEFLTYFQNEAQLEKSRLLSDRFSAERPKGSFSTLEIQRTEQGDSAMYLCASSFETGVGGNTIYFGEGSWLTVV.

J is TRBJ2-7 and V is TRBV30, with a possible D match to TRBD1 (5 bases). The CDR3 sequence is 15 residues long. CDR1 is GTSNPN and CDR2 is SVGIG in the germline V gene (reference sequence). Trimming cost V 2 bases and J 2 bases, with 16 bases left between them. CDR3 coding DNA: TGTGCCTGGAGTTACCCATTTACAGGAGCCTACGAGCAGTACTTC. Amino acid sequence: CAWSYPFTGAYEQYF. The full variable domain, with the rest looked up from reference TRBV30 and TRBJ2-7, is SQTIHQWPATLVQPVGSPLSLECTVEGTSNPNLYWYRQAAGRGLQLLFYSVGIGQISSEVPQNLSASRPQDRQFILSSKKLLLSDSGFYLCAWSYPFTGAYEQYFGPGTRLTVT.

The chain is built from TRBV5-6 and TRBJ1-2; 10 positions match TRBD1. CDR1 SGHDT and CDR2 YYEEEE come from the germline V gene. V dropped 4 bases and J dropped 8; count of bases not matched to a gene: 5. The CDR3 runs to 13 residues. CDR3 DNA: TGTGCCAGCAGCCGACAGGGGGCGGGAGGCTACACCTTC. The encoded protein is CASSRQGAGGYTF.

This chain uses TRBV7-3 with TRBJ1-1; D remains ambiguous. This CDR3 spans 13 amino acids. Per the germline V gene, CDR1 is SGHTA and CDR2 is FQGTGA. Trimming removed 5 bases at V and 1 base at J, with 8 bases between. The CDR3 coding sequence is TGTGCCAGCAGCCTAAATAGGAACACTGAAGCTTTCTTT. Protein sequence: CASSLNRNTEAFF.

The chain links TRBV7-2 to TRBJ1-5; D might be TRBD1 (6 bases). V lost 4 bases, J lost 7 bases, and 14 bases lay in between. The CDR3 runs to 14 residues. From germline, CDR1 is SGHTA and CDR2 FQGNSA. Written as DNA, the CDR3 is TGTGCCAGCAGCTCGAACCCAGGGGTGCAGCCCCAGCATTTT. Translating it yields CASSSNPGVQPQHF.

V gene TRBV9 combines with J gene TRBJ1-2, with TRBD1 matching 8 bases. CDR3 length: 16 residues. Germline CDR1 is SGDLS and CDR2 is YYNGEE. V trimming: 4 bases; J trimming: 3 bases; junction bases outside the gene matches: 11. CDR3 in amino acids: CASSPRGQGADYGYTF. The CDR3 DNA follows: TGTGCCAGCAGCCCCAGGGGGCAGGGGGCTGACTATGGCTACACCTTC.

The chain uses TRBV2 and TRBJ2-7, with TRBD2 matching over 14 bases. Germline V gene data show CDR1 as SNHLY and CDR2 as FYNNEI. The CDR3 runs 15 residues. Germline trimming cut 5 bases from V and 5 bases from J; bases unmatched to any gene: 5. CDR3 in amino acids: CASSRLAGGLNEQYF. The CDR3 nucleotides read TGTGCCAGCAGTCGACTAGCGGGGGGGCTCAACGAGCAGTACTTC. Supplemented by reference TRBV2 and TRBJ2-7, the full variable domain reads EPEVTQTPSHQVTQMGQEVILRCVPISNHLYFYWYRQILGQKVEFLVSFYNNEISEKSEIFDDQFSVERPDGSNFTLKIRSTKLEDSAMYFCASSRLAGGLNEQYFGPGTRLTVT.

This clone was counted a few times. The rearrangement joins TRBV6-1 to TRBJ1-3, with TRBD1 as a possible D gene (5 bases). The CDR3 is 13 residues long. The V gene's germline CDR1 is MNHNS and CDR2 SASEGT. V was trimmed by 10 bases and J by 0 bases, leaving 10 bases between them. The CDR3 region is CAIAGDSGNTIYF. CDR3 bases: TGTGCCATCGCGGGGGACTCTGGAAACACCATATATTTT.

The V gene is TRBV27, the J gene TRBJ1-1; D perhaps matches TRBD1 (5 bases). V shed 3 bases and J shed 1 base, with 6 bases lying between them. There are 13 residues in the CDR3. Germline values: CDR1 MNHEY, CDR2 SMNVEV (reference sequence). The CDR3 bases are TGTGCCAGCAGTTTGACAGAGAACACTGAAGCTTTCTTT. Protein product: CASSLTENTEAFF.

The V gene is TRBV18, the J gene TRBJ1-2; 7 bases map to TRBD1. V lost 6 bases and J lost 3; bases outside the gene matches: 10. The CDR3 length is 15 residues. From germline, CDR1 is KGHSH and CDR2 LQKENI. CDR3 loop: CASSPTPGQYYGYTF. CDR3 nucleotides: TGTGCCAGCTCTCCAACTCCGGGACAGTACTATGGCTACACCTTC.

CDR3 region: CASSWTGTNYGYTF. The DNA for the CDR3 is TGTGCCAGCAGTTGGACAGGGACGAACTATGGCTACACCTTC. The chain is built from TRBV6-1 and TRBJ1-2; 8 bases match TRBD1. J lost 2 bases, V lost 5 bases, and 4 bases had no gene match. This CDR3 is 14 amino acids long. Per the germline V gene, CDR1 is MNHNS and CDR2 is SASEGT.